The rows below give T cell receptor beta chains drawn from one sample of a study of T cells in Graves' hyperthyroidism and ophthalmopathy. TCRdb independently ran MiXCR on the multiplex PCR reads; one entry per CDR3 protein. The sample has about 420,000 distinct CDR3 sequences; approximately 15% are singletons. Sequencing used blood. The receptor source for this set is a woman between 18 and 30 years old with Graves' hyperthyroidism. Both conserved end residues are part of each CDR3. The D gene is left open where the match is weak. Clone size is stated in some rows and not others, as once, few, many or a class when expanded.

clone_size: many
d_call: -
v_call: TRBV29-1
j_call: TRBJ1-1
cdr3_aa: CSGSQGGFTEAFF
cdr3_nt: TGCAGCGGATCACAGGGAGGGTTCACTGAAGCTTTCTTT

clone_size: -
d_call: TRBD2
v_call: TRBV28
j_call: TRBJ2-5
cdr3_aa: CASSQDVSSSGKAGETQYF
cdr3_nt: TGTGCCAGCAGCCAAGATGTTTCGTCTAGCGGGAAAGCTGGAGAGACCCAGTACTTC

clone_size: -
d_call: TRBD1
v_call: TRBV7-9
j_call: TRBJ2-1
cdr3_aa: CASSWGQGYNEQFF
cdr3_nt: TGTGCCAGCAGCTGGGGACAGGGGTACAATGAGCAGTTCTTC

clone_size: -
d_call: -
v_call: TRBV4-3
j_call: TRBJ1-2
cdr3_aa: CASSQEPQGLGYTF
cdr3_nt: TGCGCCAGCAGCCAAGAACCCCAGGGTTTAGGCTACACCTTC

clone_size: many
d_call: -
v_call: TRBV11-2
j_call: TRBJ1-2
cdr3_aa: CASAQGIHYGYTF
cdr3_nt: TGTGCCAGCGCGCAGGGGATCCACTATGGCTACACCTTC

clone_size: -
d_call: -
v_call: TRBV2
j_call: TRBJ1-5
cdr3_aa: CASSEDEGGPQHF
cdr3_nt: TGTGCCAGCAGTGAAGACGAGGGAGGACCCCAGCATTTT

clone_size: many
d_call: TRBD1
v_call: TRBV28
j_call: TRBJ1-1
cdr3_aa: CASSLGQGTNTEAFF
cdr3_nt: TGTGCCAGCAGTTTGGGACAGGGTACGAACACTGAAGCTTTCTTT

clone_size: -
d_call: TRBD1
v_call: TRBV30
j_call: TRBJ1-1
cdr3_aa: CAWKLDMIYRDRGRNTEAFF
cdr3_nt: TGTGCCTGGAAACTAGACATGATTTACCGGGACAGGGGGCGCAACACTGAAGCTTTCTTT

clone_size: many
d_call: TRBD2
v_call: TRBV5-1
j_call: TRBJ2-7
cdr3_aa: CASSLPSGSREQYF
cdr3_nt: TGCGCCAGCAGCTTGCCTAGCGGGAGCCGTGAGCAGTACTTC

clone_size: many
d_call: TRBD1
v_call: TRBV28
j_call: TRBJ1-5
cdr3_aa: CASRPTGGFAGQPQHF
cdr3_nt: TGTGCCAGCAGACCAACAGGGGGCTTTGCTGGTCAGCCCCAGCATTTT

clone_size: few
d_call: -
v_call: TRBV5-1
j_call: TRBJ1-2
cdr3_aa: CASSLGPSGVFGYTF
cdr3_nt: TGCGCCAGCAGCTTGGGTCCATCGGGGGTATTTGGCTACACCTTC

clone_size: -
d_call: TRBD1
v_call: TRBV7-2
j_call: TRBJ2-2
cdr3_aa: CASSLNRDRGQGGELFF
cdr3_nt: TGTGCCAGCAGCCTAAACCGGGACAGGGGGCAAGGCGGGGAGCTGTTTTTT

clone_size: -
d_call: -
v_call: TRBV19
j_call: TRBJ2-2
cdr3_aa: CASSSTDTGELFF
cdr3_nt: TGTGCCAGTAGTTCGACTGACACCGGGGAGCTGTTTTTT

clone_size: many
d_call: TRBD2
v_call: TRBV27
j_call: TRBJ2-7
cdr3_aa: CATRGEVYEQYF
cdr3_nt: TGTGCCACGCGGGGGGAGGTCTACGAGCAGTACTTC

clone_size: many
d_call: TRBD1
v_call: TRBV5-1
j_call: TRBJ2-2
cdr3_aa: CASSSFVGTGSTGELFF
cdr3_nt: TGCGCCAGCAGCTCGTTTGTCGGGACAGGGTCCACCGGGGAGCTGTTTTTT

clone_size: -
d_call: TRBD2
v_call: TRBV7-2
j_call: TRBJ2-1
cdr3_aa: CASSFQGQTSGRNEQFF
cdr3_nt: TGTGCCAGCAGCTTTCAAGGCCAGACTAGCGGGAGGAATGAGCAGTTCTTC

clone_size: -
d_call: TRBD2
v_call: TRBV15
j_call: TRBJ2-3
cdr3_aa: CATAKTSSSTDTQYF
cdr3_nt: TGTGCCACCGCGAAGACTAGCTCTAGCACAGATACGCAGTATTTT

clone_size: many
d_call: TRBD2
v_call: TRBV28
j_call: TRBJ2-5
cdr3_aa: CASSSRAGLAVGGTQYF
cdr3_nt: TGTGCCAGCAGTTCCAGGGCAGGACTAGCGGTGGGGGGGACCCAGTACTTC

clone_size: -
d_call: TRBD2
v_call: TRBV7-9
j_call: TRBJ2-1
cdr3_aa: CASSFLAELNNEQFF
cdr3_nt: TGTGCCAGCAGCTTTCTAGCGGAACTGAACAATGAGCAGTTCTTC

clone_size: many
d_call: TRBD2
v_call: TRBV7-2
j_call: TRBJ2-3
cdr3_aa: CASSLAISGLAGVSTDTQYF
cdr3_nt: TGTGCCAGCAGCTTAGCGATCTCGGGACTAGCGGGAGTCAGTACAGATACGCAGTATTTT

clone_size: -
d_call: TRBD2
v_call: TRBV6-1
j_call: TRBJ2-3
cdr3_aa: CASRDTSGAADTQYF
cdr3_nt: TGTGCCAGCAGAGATACTAGCGGGGCGGCAGATACGCAGTATTTT

clone_size: few
d_call: -
v_call: TRBV5-1
j_call: TRBJ1-2
cdr3_aa: CASSPRADNYGYTF
cdr3_nt: TGCGCCAGCAGCCCCAGGGCAGATAACTATGGCTACACCTTC

clone_size: -
d_call: TRBD2
v_call: TRBV30
j_call: TRBJ2-5
cdr3_aa: CTSSPLGGGSVFETQYF
cdr3_nt: TGTACCAGCTCGCCTTTGGGGGGGGGGTCTGTGTTTGAGACCCAGTACTTC

clone_size: -
d_call: TRBD1
v_call: TRBV18
j_call: TRBJ2-3
cdr3_aa: CASSPLTGRADTQYF
cdr3_nt: TGTGCCAGCTCACCGTTGACAGGGCGGGCAGATACGCAGTATTTT

clone_size: -
d_call: -
v_call: TRBV27
j_call: TRBJ1-5
cdr3_aa: CASRREGWGGNQPQHF
cdr3_nt: TGTGCCAGCCGCAGAGAAGGATGGGGGGGCAATCAGCCCCAGCATTTT

clone_size: -
d_call: -
v_call: TRBV6-1
j_call: TRBJ2-7
cdr3_aa: CASRDRYFYEQYF
cdr3_nt: TGTGCCAGCCGGGACCGTTACTTCTACGAGCAGTACTTC

clone_size: many
d_call: -
v_call: TRBV6-4
j_call: TRBJ2-3
cdr3_aa: CASSEEAGNTDTQYF
cdr3_nt: TGTGCCAGCAGTGAAGAAGCAGGGAATACAGATACGCAGTATTTT

clone_size: few
d_call: TRBD1
v_call: TRBV6-1
j_call: TRBJ1-1
cdr3_aa: CASSDRTGIYTEAFF
cdr3_nt: TGTGCCAGCAGTGACCGGACAGGTATTTACACTGAAGCTTTCTTT

clone_size: many
d_call: -
v_call: TRBV20-1
j_call: TRBJ1-5
cdr3_aa: CSARDPEGQPQHF
cdr3_nt: TGCAGTGCTAGAGATCCCGAGGGCCAGCCCCAGCATTTT

clone_size: many
d_call: -
v_call: TRBV7-2
j_call: TRBJ2-7
cdr3_aa: CASRTQGISAYEQYF
cdr3_nt: TGTGCCAGCAGGACTCAGGGGATCTCCGCCTACGAGCAGTACTTC

clone_size: many
d_call: -
v_call: TRBV12-3/TRBV12-4
j_call: TRBJ2-7
cdr3_aa: CASSFGGAGYEQYF
cdr3_nt: TGTGCCAGCAGTTTTGGGGGCGCGGGCTACGAGCAGTACTTC

clone_size: many
d_call: TRBD2
v_call: TRBV6-5
j_call: TRBJ2-2
cdr3_aa: CASSYPSGRARTGELFF
cdr3_nt: TGTGCCAGCAGTTACCCTAGCGGGAGGGCCCGGACCGGGGAGCTGTTTTTT

clone_size: few
d_call: -
v_call: TRBV20-1
j_call: TRBJ1-1
cdr3_aa: CSASTTTGGTEAFF
cdr3_nt: TGCAGTGCTAGTACGACGACAGGAGGAACTGAAGCTTTCTTT